This T cell receptor beta chain was identified during a study of T cell responses to AZD1222 COVID-19 vaccine. This CDR3 comprises 14 residues. Trimming shortened V by 3 bases and J by 3 bases, and 10 bases separated the two germline ends. Looked up from germline, CDR1 is SGDLS and CDR2 is YYNGEE. TCRdb's table, derived via immunoSEQ multiplex PCR, lists solely in-frame clones and lacks some. This sample yields 130,000 or so clones, of which 90% to 95% are seen a single time; around 7% belongs to the top ten. The chain couples TRBV9 to TRBJ1-5; tentatively, D is TRBD1 (5 bases). The receptor comes from an adult in good health. Here the sequenced sample was peripheral blood, taken on day 0 of AZD1222 vaccination. The CDR3 nucleotides read TGTGCCAGCAGCGCGGGACCGGACAATCAGCCCCAGCATTTT. Translating it yields CASSAGPDNQPQHF.